Here is one T cell receptor beta chain with its context. The clone's antigen remains unknown. At one end the junction does not follow the germline gene, possibly because of a read error. This record comes from a study of blood T cells in healthy people across ages (dated by TCRdb to the mid-2010s). Some background on the complete study: In model experiments, template switching captured roughly one uniquely barcoded TCR beta cDNA molecule for every two T cells. Age-related changes in TCR beta repertoire diversity were measured in the study by deep sequencing normalized with unique cDNA molecular identifiers. To avoid experimental bias, donors of different ages were randomly spread across the sequencing lanes. The study analyzed two additional independent replicas of 1 million unique cDNA reads from the same blood draw for two donors, one aged 18 to 29 and one aged 80 or older. Four age groups were formed from the donors: young (average 16 years), middle-aged (just under 40), aged (under 70) and long-lived (more than 75).

The CDR3 starts with the cysteine, ends with the phenylalanine, and has 16 residues. The DNA shown is the 48-base CDR3, in frame from base 1. The germline V gene gives CDR1 as SGHTA and CDR2 as FQGNSA. Broad study findings and their caveats: Estimates of total diversity from one million sequenced T cells were regarded as lower bounds and underestimates. The long-lived group showed more naive CD4+ T cells, fewer expanded clones and increased TCR diversity than the aged group, suggesting age selection. Observed TCR beta diversity per million T cells fell roughly linearly with age, and a significant reduction was already apparent by age roughly 40. Since profiling was done on bulk unsorted PBMCs, naive and antigen-experienced compartments could not be conclusively compared. Because the CMV infection status of the donors was unknown, age-related changes in expanded clonotypes may potentially have been confounded. Observed TCR beta diversity correlated strongly with the percentage of naive T cells measured by flow cytometry.

Systemically healthy Caucasian individuals from Russia, approximately 39 in total and aged about 6 to 95 years, were included as donors. Around 9.7 milliliters of peripheral blood were collected from each donor into EDTA-treated Vacutainer tubes. Ficoll-Paque density-gradient centrifugation was used to isolate PBMCs, with at least 6.5 million per sample. Total RNA, at least 6 micrograms per sample, was extracted from PBMCs with Trizol reagent. The percentages of naive CD45RAhigh/CD27high T cells were determined by flow cytometry on a PBMC aliquot from every donor. Library prep was done by 5' RACE. Data came from an Illumina HiSeq 2500. The second PCR ran for about 6 to 12 cycles and used a J-beta primer mix along with a sample-barcoded 5' primer. A unique molecular identifier was introduced onto each TCR beta cDNA molecule by a template-switch 5' adaptor carrying 12 random nucleotides. Each sample yielded at least 2.5 million CDR3-containing paired-end reads. All of the RNA was converted into first-strand cDNA using the Mint cDNA synthesis kit, with a TRBC-specific oligonucleotide serving as the primer. Following uracil-DNA glycosylase treatment, a first 18-cycle PCR with universal primers M1SS and BC2_uni_R was performed on all cDNA. Turning to the authors' computational methods: Normalization of each sample was performed by random selection of 1 million high-quality reads, each carrying a distinct molecular identifier. Reads with shared molecular identifiers were discarded instead of being binned into consensus sequences. MiTCR, with a Q25 quality threshold and the strictest error-elimination algorithm, was used for CDR3 identification, clonotype clustering and error correction. A nonparametric unseen species model with Euler transformation was used to estimate a lower bound on total TCR beta diversity. TCRdb's own reprocessing of the public reads used fastp at Q25 and MiXCR and kept productive beta chains. Duplicate CDR3 protein sequences are folded into a single record with the most common DNA and genes. TCRdb, not the original authors, processed these V and J calls. In all, the sample holds 1.5 million to 2 million distinct CDR3 sequences, and around 50% of those were seen once. Approximately 2.1% of the sample is taken by the ten largest.

The chain uses TRBV7-2 and TRBJ2-5, and 7 bases in between align with TRBD1. The sequence came from a woman aged 40-49 years in good health. The sequenced sample was blood. The CDR3 protein is CASSSHRQGQQGTQYF. The DNA is as follows: TGTGCCAGCAGCTCACATAGACAGGGCCAACAAGGGACCCAGTACTTC.